A single sample is the source of the 3 T cell receptor beta chains below, sequenced in a study of blood T cells in healthy people across ages. Through a sample-barcoded 5' primer and a J-beta primer mix, a second PCR was run for 7 to 11 cycles. From the 5' RACE reads, TCRdb called clonotypes with MiXCR, one entry per CDR3 protein. This repertoire shows around 1.1 million distinct CDR3 sequences, roughly two fifths found once; its top ten account for around 13%. The sequenced material came from blood. Receptors were obtained from a man younger than 35 in good health.

Note on this clonotype: The junction and the germline gene differ at one end; a read error may be behind it. This chain uses TRBV4-2 with TRBJ2-7, with a tentative D call TRBD1 (6 bases). The CDR3 length is 15 residues. CDR1 and CDR2 (germline): LGHNA, YNFKEQ. CDR3 nucleotide sequence: TGTGCCTGCAGCCAAGAAGATAGGACAGCCTACGAGCAGTACTTC. Translating it yields CACSQEDRTAYEQYF.

This clonotype has a handful of counts. This sequence joins TRBV7-6 and TRBJ2-3, with unresolved D. Germline lookup yields CDR1 SGHVS and CDR2 FNYEAQ. CDR3 length: 13 amino acids. Trimming pared 5 bases from V and 6 bases from J, leaving 12 bases between. CDR3 nucleotide sequence: TGTGCCAGCAGCCCTAGGTCCGGGGATACGCAGTATTTT. This gives the protein CASSPRSGDTQYF.

This chain's CDR3 is CASSSRPDYEQFF. The CDR3 DNA reads TGTGCCAGCAGTTCCCGACCGGACTACGAGCAGTTCTTC. The gene calls are TRBV28 and TRBJ2-1, with D maybe TRBD2 (6 bases). The CDR3 contains 13 residues. The V gene lost 4 bases and the J gene lost 10 bases, with 14 bases spanning the gap. Germline V CDR1 and CDR2: MDHEN, SYDVKM.